The 2 T cell receptor beta chains presented below share a single source sample, sequenced in a study of OX40 agonist ivuxolimab in advanced cancers. Produced via immunoSEQ multiplex PCR; TCRdb's table is partial and in-frame only. Seen here are approximately 49,000 clones, about 83% observed once, and the top ten hold roughly 1.1%. Source: CD4+ or CD8+ T cells sorted from blood, taken in a trial of the OX40 agonist ivuxolimab. These TCRs come from an adult with an advanced solid tumor such as melanoma, head and neck, liver or kidney cancer.

This chain connects TRBV6-1 to TRBJ2-5; D tentatively fits TRBD1 or TRBD2 (7 bases each). CDR1 and CDR2 (germline): MNHNS, SASEGT. Trimming stripped 4 bases from V and 5 bases from J, with 14 bases between. This CDR3 has 14 residues. The CDR3 bases are TGTGCCAGCAGTGCAGGGGGGGGGCGGGAGACCCAGTACTTC. It yields the protein CASSAGGGRETQYF.

V usage is TRBV6-1 and J usage is TRBJ2-7; no clear D. There are 13 residues in the CDR3. V was clipped by 1 base and J by 3 bases, with 7 bases between them. The V gene's germline CDR1 is MNHNS and CDR2 SASEGT. The CDR3 region is CASSEVHSYEQYF. CDR3 bases: TGTGCCAGCAGTGAAGTTCACAGCTACGAGCAGTACTTC.